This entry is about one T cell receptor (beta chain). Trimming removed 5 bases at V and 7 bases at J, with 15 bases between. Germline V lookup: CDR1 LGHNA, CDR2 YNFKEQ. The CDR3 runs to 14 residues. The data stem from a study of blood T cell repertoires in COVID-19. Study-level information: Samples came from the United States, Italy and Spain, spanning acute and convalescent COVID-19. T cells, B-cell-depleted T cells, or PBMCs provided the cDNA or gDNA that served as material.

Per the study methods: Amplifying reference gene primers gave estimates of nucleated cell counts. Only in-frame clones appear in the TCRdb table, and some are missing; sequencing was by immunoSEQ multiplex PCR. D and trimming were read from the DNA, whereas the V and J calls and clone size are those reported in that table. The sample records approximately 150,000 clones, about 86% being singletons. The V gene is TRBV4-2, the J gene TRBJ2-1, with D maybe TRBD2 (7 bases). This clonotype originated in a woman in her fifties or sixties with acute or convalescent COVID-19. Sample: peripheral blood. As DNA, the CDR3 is TGTGCCAGCAGCTGGGGGGGCCTTGAGAATGAGCAGTTCTTC. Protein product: CASSWGGLENEQFF.